A selection of T cell receptor beta chains follows, all from one sample in a study of molecular identifiers for immune sequencing clone quantification. TCRdb itself ran the PCR reads through MiXCR, one entry per CDR3 protein. The repertoire holds over 85,000 distinct CDR3 sequences, with about 35% as singletons. The sample taken for sequencing was naive CD8+ T cells from blood, with Jurkat cell RNA spiked in. These receptors came from a human donor in good health. Some libraries in this study had Jurkat cell RNA spiked in. Each CDR3 is given with its conserved first and last residue. A D gene is named only where the DNA matches it firmly. Some rows mark clone size as missing; the rest say once, few, many or name a class of expanded clone.

clone_size	v_call	j_call	d_call	cdr3_nt	cdr3_aa
.	TRBV28	TRBJ2-7	TRBD1	TGTGCCAGCAGTATGACAGGGGTTTACGAGCAGTACTTC	CASSMTGVYEQYF
.	TRBV5-6	TRBJ2-2	.	TGTGCCAGCAGCCAGGGCCCCGTGGGCACCGGGGAGCTGTTTTTT	CASSQGPVGTGELFF
.	TRBV27	TRBJ2-1	TRBD2	TGTGCCAGCAGAGCAACTAGCGGGAGGTACAATGAGCAGTTCTTC	CASRATSGRYNEQFF
.	TRBV4-1	TRBJ1-6	.	TGCGCCAGCAGCCGGACCGGACAGTTGAATTCACCCCTCCACTTT	CASSRTGQLNSPLHF
few	TRBV6-5	TRBJ1-5	.	TGTGCCAGCAGCCGGGGAAGGGGGAATCAGCCCCAGCATTTT	CASSRGRGNQPQHF
.	TRBV24-1	TRBJ2-2	.	TGTGCCACCAGTCCGTGGGATAAGAACACCGGGGAGCTGTCTTTT	CATSPWDKNTGELSF
.	TRBV25-1	TRBJ2-2	.	TGTGCCAGCAGTGAATATTTGACAGGGAACACCGGGGAGCTGTTTTTT	CASSEYLTGNTGELFF
once	TRBV7-2	TRBJ2-7	.	TGTGCCAGCAGCTTAGGGCAGGGTTGGGACAATGAGCAGTACTTC	CASSLGQGWDNEQYF
.	TRBV4-1	TRBJ1-1	.	TGCGCCAGCAGCCAAGAGGGCGGGAACACTGAAGCTTTCTTT	CASSQEGGNTEAFF
few	TRBV6-2/TRBV6-3	TRBJ2-3	TRBD1	TGTGCCAGCACCGGGACAGCCTCTAGCACAGATACGCAGTATTTT	CASTGTASSTDTQYF
.	TRBV3-1	TRBJ2-3	TRBD2	TGTGCCAGCAGCTCCTTCGCGGGCGGGGGAGTTACGCAGTATTTT	CASSSFAGGGVTQYF
many	TRBV20-1	TRBJ2-3	.	TGCAGTGCTAGGGAGGCAGCCACAGATACGCAGTATTTT	CSAREAATDTQYF